The entry below gives a single TCR beta chain sequence along with its context. Its antigen is undetermined. The source of the sample is a study of blood T cells in healthy people across ages. Study as a whole: About one barcoded beta molecule per two T cells came from capture by template switching.

Extraction yielded at least 6 micrograms of total RNA per sample. Points from the study as a whole: Roughly linear age-related decline in beta diversity appeared, significant by age around 36.

Then a second PCR, running about 6 to 11 cycles, was carried out with a sample-barcoded 5' primer and a J-beta primer mix. Each cDNA molecule was tagged by a template-switch adaptor that had 12 random nucleotides. TCRdb fed the 5' RACE reads into MiXCR, producing one record per CDR3 protein. The sample contains about 680,000 distinct CDR3 sequences, around 45% of which appear only once. The V end was cut by 0 bases, the J end by 4 bases, with 12 bases between. The CDR3 sequence is 14 residues long. CDR1 and CDR2 from the germline V gene are DFQATT and SNEGSKA (reference sequence). Material: blood. This chain joins TRBV20-1 and TRBJ1-2; D not certain. This clonotype originated in an older woman in good health. The CDR3 protein is CSARDRLGGYGYTF. The CDR3 bases are TGCAGTGCTAGAGATCGGTTGGGCGGCTATGGCTACACCTTC.